These 18 T cell receptor beta chains originate from one sample sequenced in a study of cytomegalovirus exposure and HLA in healthy donors. With 60 Vbeta and 13 Jbeta primers, the PCR was carried out. Some clones are missing from TCRdb's copy, which holds only in-frame ones; the method was immunoSEQ multiplex PCR. This table has about 140,000 clones, approximately 79% appearing once. Sequenced sample: PBMCs. The receptors were gathered from a man aged 50-60 years in good health and CMV-seropositive.

This chain links TRBV6-1 with TRBJ1-4; no firm D call. The germline CDR1 and CDR2 sequences are MNHNS and SASEGT. This CDR3 has 14 amino acids. Trimming stripped 2 bases from V and 8 bases from J, with 12 bases between. The CDR3, as DNA: TGTGCCAGCAGTGAAAAGAGGGTGAACGAAAAACTGTTTTTT. Amino acid sequence: CASSEKRVNEKLFF.

The rearrangement links TRBV12-5 to TRBJ2-4; D may be TRBD2 (5 bases). Germline CDR1 and CDR2: LGHNT and FRNRAP. Trimming removed 6 bases at V and 0 bases at J, with 15 bases between. The CDR3 length is 16 residues. Here the CDR3 reads CASGVTGTLAKNIQYF. CDR3 DNA: TGTGCTAGTGGGGTTACGGGAACTCTAGCCAAAAACATTCAGTACTTC.

This clone was observed a handful of times. Other nucleotide sequences in the sample specify the same CDR3. The chain employs TRBV9 and TRBJ1-1; 7 positions match TRBD1. CDR1 and CDR2 from the germline V gene are SGDLS and YYNGEE. Trimming cost V 3 bases and J 6 bases; bases outside gene matches: 8. This CDR3 has 14 residues. The CDR3 DNA reads TGTGCCAGCAGCGCAAGGGGGCGGGACTCTGAAGCTTTCTTT. It yields the protein CASSARGRDSEAFF. Supplemented by reference TRBV9 and TRBJ1-1, the full variable domain reads DSGVTQTPKHLITATGQRVTLRCSPRSGDLSVYWYQQSLDQGLQFLIQYYNGEERAKGNILERFSAQQFPDLHSELNLSSLELGDSALYFCASSARGRDSEAFFGQGTRLTVV.

The gene calls are TRBV7-6 and TRBJ1-1; 7 bases fit TRBD1. Germline loops: CDR1 SGHVS, CDR2 FNYEAQ. The V gene end was trimmed by 4 bases and the J gene end by 2 bases; junction bases not matched to a gene: 4. This CDR3 has 14 amino acids. The CDR3 region is CASSSTGFNTEAFF. CDR3 in DNA: TGTGCCAGCAGCTCGACAGGGTTCAACACTGAAGCTTTCTTT.

This clone was seen only once. Relative to the germline gene, one junction end is altered; a read error may explain this. This chain uses TRBV7-9 with TRBJ2-3, with a weak D call TRBD2 (5 bases). The CDR3 is 14 amino acids. The V gene's germline CDR1 is SEHNR and CDR2 FQNEAQ (reference sequence). CDR3 sequence: CSSSLSPDLSTQYF. The CDR3 DNA sequence: TGTTCCAGCAGCCTTAGTCCGGACTTGAGTACGCAGTATTTT.

The chain uses TRBV2 and TRBJ2-5, with 9 bases aligning to TRBD2. Per germline, CDR1 SNHLY and CDR2 FYNNEI. The CDR3 consists of 15 residues. Trimming removed 4 bases from V and 2 bases from J; junction bases left unmatched: 5. The chain's CDR3 is CASSGSGGPQETQYF. For the CDR3, the DNA is TGTGCCAGCAGTGGTAGCGGGGGTCCTCAAGAGACCCAGTACTTC.

The genes are TRBV27 and TRBJ2-7; 9 bases align to TRBD1. Losses at the gene ends were 3 bases for V and 5 bases for J; bases not matched to a gene: 8. The length of the CDR3 is 15 residues. From germline, CDR1 is MNHEY and CDR2 SMNVEV (reference sequence). The CDR3 sequence is CASSFLGTGTNEQYF. CDR3 DNA sequence: TGTGCCAGCAGTTTCCTCGGGACAGGGACCAACGAGCAGTACTTC.

V usage is TRBV20-1 and J usage is TRBJ2-7, with 7 positions matching TRBD1. The CDR3 is made up of 11 amino acids. V trimming: 8 bases; J trimming: 3 bases; junction bases outside the gene matches: 4. The germline CDR1 and CDR2 sequences are DFQATT and SNEGSKA (reference sequence). The CDR3 DNA follows: TGCAGTCGGGACAGCAACTACGAGCAGTACTTC. It encodes CSRDSNYEQYF.

The chain combines TRBV4-2 with TRBJ2-6; tentatively, D is TRBD1 (6 bases). Deletions cut 0 bases from V and 0 bases from J, with 9 bases between. The CDR3 is made up of 17 amino acids. CDR1 is LGHNA and CDR2 is YNFKEQ in the germline V gene. CDR3 loop: CASSQERQDSGANVLTF. The CDR3 coding sequence is TGTGCCAGCAGCCAAGAGAGACAGGACTCTGGGGCCAACGTCCTGACTTTC.

The chain couples TRBV18 to TRBJ2-2; no firm D call. The V gene's germline CDR1 is KGHSH and CDR2 LQKENI. Trimming pared 1 base from V and 2 bases from J, leaving 8 bases between. The CDR3 loop spans 15 amino acids. CDR3 loop: CASSPRQVNTGELFF. In DNA form, the CDR3 reads TGTGCCAGCTCACCACGGCAGGTTAACACCGGGGAGCTGTTTTTT.

This clone was observed once. This chain uses TRBV5-1 with TRBJ1-2, with D unresolved. The CDR3 totals 13 residues. Germline assignment: CDR1 SGHRS and CDR2 YFSETQ. V shed 0 bases and J shed 4 bases, with 7 bases lying between them. CDR3 amino acids: CASSLARGYGYTF. DNA for the CDR3: TGCGCCAGCAGCTTGGCACGGGGCTATGGCTACACCTTC.

This chain joins TRBV10-3 and TRBJ2-3, with D possibly TRBD1 on 5 matching bases. Germline CDR1 and CDR2: ENHRY and SYGVKD. The germline V and J ends were trimmed by 5 bases and 2 bases, with 11 bases remaining between them. The CDR3 is made up of 14 amino acids. CDR3 region: CAISLTGVTDTQYF. Here the CDR3 DNA reads TGTGCCATCAGTCTAACAGGAGTCACAGATACGCAGTATTTT.

The CDR3 loop reads CASSFAGMGVTF. As DNA, the CDR3 is TGTGCCAGCAGCTTTGCGGGGATGGGGGTCACCTTC. The chain combines TRBV5-6 with TRBJ1-2; perhaps TRBD1 as D (5 bases). The CDR3 runs to 12 residues. Germline V lookup: CDR1 SGHDT, CDR2 YYEEEE. V was shortened by 2 bases and J by 13 bases, with 15 bases between the two germline ends.

V and J are TRBV14 and TRBJ2-5; 8 bases align to TRBD2. The CDR3 runs to 16 residues. J was trimmed by 4 bases and V by 4 bases; bases with no gene match: 11. Germline CDR1 reads SGHDN; CDR2 reads FVKESK. CDR3 residues: CASSPGIILAGETQYF. CDR3 DNA sequence: TGTGCCAGCAGCCCGGGAATAATTCTAGCGGGAGAGACCCAGTACTTC.

V is TRBV29-1 and J is TRBJ1-1, with TRBD1 as a possible D gene (6 bases). The CDR3 is 13 residues long. Germline values: CDR1 SQVTM, CDR2 ANQGSEA. V dropped 5 bases and J dropped 3 bases, with 13 bases sitting between them. The CDR3 protein is CSVLRGRDTEAFF. CDR3 in DNA: TGCAGCGTTCTCAGGGGACGGGACACTGAAGCTTTCTTT.

The rearrangement links TRBV29-1 to TRBJ2-1; TRBD1 might be the D (6 bases). Trimming took 5 bases from V and 7 from J, leaving 6 bases between them. The CDR3 extends over 10 amino acids. Germline assignment: CDR1 SQVTM and CDR2 ANQGSEA. The CDR3 DNA reads as TGCAGCGTTAGGGGGAATGAGCAGTTCTTC. Translation: CSVRGNEQFF.

This chain links TRBV4-1 with TRBJ2-3; 7 nucleotides align to TRBD2. Trimming cost V 1 base and J 6 bases; bases outside gene matches: 16. CDR3 length: 18 residues. Per germline, CDR1 MGHRA and CDR2 YSYEKL. The DNA for the CDR3 is TGCGCCAGCAGCCAAGGCCCCAGCGGAGCGGGGCGTGGGGATACGCAGTATTTT. Its protein is CASSQGPSGAGRGDTQYF.

This chain uses TRBV12-5 with TRBJ1-4; 8 nucleotides match TRBD1. The ends lost 5 bases at V and 6 bases at J; junction bases unmatched: 5. CDR3 length equals 14 residues. CDR1 is LGHNT and CDR2 is FRNRAP in the germline V gene. The CDR3 spells CASGPGTGHEKLFF. For the CDR3, the DNA is TGTGCTAGTGGTCCCGGGACAGGCCATGAAAAACTGTTTTTT.